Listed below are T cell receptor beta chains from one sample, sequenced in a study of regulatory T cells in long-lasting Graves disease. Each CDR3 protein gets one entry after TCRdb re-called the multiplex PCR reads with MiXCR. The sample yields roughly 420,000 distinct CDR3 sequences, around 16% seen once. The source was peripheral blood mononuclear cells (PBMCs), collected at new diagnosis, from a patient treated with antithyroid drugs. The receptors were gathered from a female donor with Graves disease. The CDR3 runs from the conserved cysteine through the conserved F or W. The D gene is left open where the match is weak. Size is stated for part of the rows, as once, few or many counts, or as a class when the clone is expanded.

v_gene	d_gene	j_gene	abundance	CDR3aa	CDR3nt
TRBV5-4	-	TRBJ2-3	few	CASSKPGPTYLDTQYF	TGTGCCAGCAGCAAACCGGGCCCTACTTACTTGGATACGCAGTATTTT
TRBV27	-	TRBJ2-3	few	CASSLVAGVITDTQYF	TGTGCCAGCAGTTTAGTGGCGGGTGTCATCACAGATACGCAGTATTTT
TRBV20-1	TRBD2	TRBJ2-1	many	CSARGREGQSSYNEQFF	TGCAGTGCTAGAGGCAGGGAGGGGCAAAGCTCCTACAATGAGCAGTTCTTC
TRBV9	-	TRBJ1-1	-	CASSSSGGQSEAFF	TGTGCCAGCAGCTCGTCGGGGGGGCAATCTGAAGCTTTCTTT
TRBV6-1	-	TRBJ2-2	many	CASSLQGTGELFF	TGTGCCAGCAGTCTCCAGGGGACCGGGGAGCTGTTTTTT
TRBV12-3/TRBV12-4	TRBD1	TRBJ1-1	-	CASRLGQGAEAFF	TGTGCCAGCAGACTCGGACAGGGGGCTGAAGCTTTCTTT
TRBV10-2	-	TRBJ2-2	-	CASTRAGELFF	TGCGCCAGCACGAGGGCCGGGGAGCTGTTTTTT
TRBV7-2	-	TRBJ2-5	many	CASSSNGQSQETQYF	TGTGCCAGCAGCTCGAACGGACAGAGCCAAGAGACCCAGTACTTC
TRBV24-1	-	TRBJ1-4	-	CATGEKLFF	TGTGCCACCGGTGAAAAACTGTTTTTT
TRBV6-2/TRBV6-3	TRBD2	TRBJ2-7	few	CASRLTSGVSYEQYF	TGTGCCAGCAGACTAACTAGCGGGGTCTCCTACGAGCAGTACTTC
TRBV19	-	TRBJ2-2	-	CASSNRATGELFF	TGTGCCAGTAGTAACCGAGCCACCGGGGAGCTGTTTTTT
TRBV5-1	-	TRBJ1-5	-	CASSPRADRHISNQPQHF	TGTGCCAGCAGCCCCCGGGCGGACAGACATATCAGCAATCAGCCCCAGCATTTT
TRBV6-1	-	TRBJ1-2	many	CASRQQGGYGYTF	TGTGCCAGCAGACAACAGGGAGGCTATGGCTACACCTTC
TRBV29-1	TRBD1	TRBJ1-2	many	CSVDQGVSGYTF	TGCAGCGTTGACCAGGGGGTGAGTGGCTACACCTTC
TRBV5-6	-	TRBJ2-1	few	CASSPFIGGSYNEQFF	TGTGCCAGCAGCCCATTTATCGGAGGCTCCTACAATGAGCAGTTCTTC
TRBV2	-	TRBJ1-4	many	CASSHRDTTTNEKLFF	TGTGCCAGCAGTCACCGGGACACCACAACTAATGAAAAACTGTTTTTT
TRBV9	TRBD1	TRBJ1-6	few	CASSVGGQGDSPLHF	TGTGCCAGCAGCGTAGGGGGGCAGGGGGATTCACCCCTCCACTTT
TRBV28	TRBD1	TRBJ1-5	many	CASRWTGGNQPQHF	TGTGCCAGCAGGTGGACAGGGGGCAACCAGCCCCAGCATTTT
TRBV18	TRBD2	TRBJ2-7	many	CASSRGLAGGYEQYF	TGTGCCAGCTCAAGAGGACTAGCGGGTGGGTACGAGCAGTACTTC
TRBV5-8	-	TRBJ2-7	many	CASSLFLVKGAVYEQYF	TGTGCCAGCAGCTTGTTCCTCGTCAAGGGCGCAGTGTACGAGCAGTACTTC
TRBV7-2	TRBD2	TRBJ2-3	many	CASSFAASGGFTDTQYF	TGTGCCAGCAGCTTCGCGGCTAGCGGGGGGTTCACAGATACGCAGTATTTT
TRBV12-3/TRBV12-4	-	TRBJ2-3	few	CASTYRRSTDTQYF	TGTGCCAGCACCTACAGGCGGTCTACAGATACGCAGTATTTT
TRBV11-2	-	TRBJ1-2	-	CASSLRVGYTF	TGTGCCAGCAGCTTAAGGGTTGGCTACACCTTC
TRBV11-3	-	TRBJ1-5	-	CASSIEVLGQPQHF	TGTGCCAGCAGCATCGAAGTCCTAGGTCAGCCCCAGCATTTT
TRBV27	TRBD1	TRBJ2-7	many	CASSRDRGPPGDIREQYF	TGTGCCAGCAGTCGGGACAGGGGACCCCCCGGGGATATTCGCGAGCAGTACTTC
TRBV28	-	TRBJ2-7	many	CASRRTGSYINYEQYF	TGTGCCAGCAGGCGAACCGGGTCCTACATCAACTACGAGCAGTACTTC
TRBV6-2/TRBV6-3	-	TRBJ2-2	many	CASSFGATNTGELFF	TGTGCCAGCAGTTTCGGGGCGACGAACACCGGGGAGCTGTTTTTT
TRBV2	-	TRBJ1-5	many	CASSEAPGNSNQPQHF	TGTGCCAGCAGTGAAGCGCCTGGAAATAGCAATCAGCCCCAGCATTTT
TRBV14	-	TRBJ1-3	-	CASSQRISGNTIYF	TGTGCCAGCAGCCAACGCATCTCTGGAAACACCATATATTTT
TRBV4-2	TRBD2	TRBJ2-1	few	CASSQNLAENEQFF	TGTGCCAGCAGCCAAAACCTAGCGGAAAATGAGCAGTTCTTC
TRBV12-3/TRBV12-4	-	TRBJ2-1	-	CASSPIGPSSYNEQFF	TGTGCCAGCAGCCCTATTGGGCCGAGCTCCTACAATGAGCAGTTCTTC
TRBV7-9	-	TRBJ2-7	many	CASSSDSTYEQYF	TGTGCCAGCAGCTCGGACAGTACCTACGAGCAGTACTTC
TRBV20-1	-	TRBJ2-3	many	CSATVRGDTQYF	TGCAGTGCAACAGTCCGGGGGGATACGCAGTATTTT
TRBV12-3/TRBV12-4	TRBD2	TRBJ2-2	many	CASSQTGLARTGELFF	TGTGCCAGCAGTCAGACGGGACTAGCAAGGACCGGGGAGCTGTTTTTT
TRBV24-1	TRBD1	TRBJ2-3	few	CATSDFKGAITDTQYF	TGTGCCACCAGTGATTTCAAGGGGGCGATCACAGATACGCAGTATTTT
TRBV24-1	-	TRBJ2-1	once	CATSPPGSSYNEQFF	TGTGCCACCAGTCCCCCGGGAAGCAGCTACAATGAGCAGTTCTTC
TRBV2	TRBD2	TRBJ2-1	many	CASRKPGLENNEQFF	TGTGCCAGCAGGAAACCGGGACTAGAAAACAATGAGCAGTTCTTC
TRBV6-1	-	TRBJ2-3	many	CASTQTSSTDTQYF	TGTGCCAGCACACAAACAAGTAGCACAGATACGCAGTATTTT
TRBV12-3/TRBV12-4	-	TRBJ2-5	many	CASSRRDVQNQETQYF	TGTGCCAGCAGTAGACGGGACGTGCAGAACCAGGAGACCCAGTACTTC
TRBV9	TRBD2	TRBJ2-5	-	CASSVDASGEQETQYF	TGTGCCAGCAGCGTAGACGCTAGCGGAGAGCAAGAGACCCAGTACTTC
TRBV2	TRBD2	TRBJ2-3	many	CASSDLAGGRETQYF	TGTGCCAGCAGTGACCTAGCGGGAGGTCGGGAGACGCAGTATTTT
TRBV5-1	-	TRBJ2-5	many	CASSLLTRGGETQYF	TGCGCCAGCAGCTTATTGACCCGGGGCGGGGAGACCCAGTACTTC
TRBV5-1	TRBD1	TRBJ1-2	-	CASSLTGTGNLNYGYTF	TGCGCCAGCAGCTTGACCGGGACAGGGAATTTAAATTATGGCTACACCTTC
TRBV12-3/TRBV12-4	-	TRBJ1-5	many	CASSPIYLTGPEGNQPQHF	TGTGCCAGCAGTCCAATTTACCTTACGGGCCCCGAAGGCAATCAGCCCCAGCATTTT
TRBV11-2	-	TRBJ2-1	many	CASSTPANNEQFF	TGTGCCAGCAGCACCCCCGCCAACAATGAGCAGTTCTTC
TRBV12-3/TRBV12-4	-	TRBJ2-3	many	CASSPAGTEPTDTQYF	TGTGCCAGCAGTCCTGCCGGGACTGAACCCACAGATACGCAGTATTTT